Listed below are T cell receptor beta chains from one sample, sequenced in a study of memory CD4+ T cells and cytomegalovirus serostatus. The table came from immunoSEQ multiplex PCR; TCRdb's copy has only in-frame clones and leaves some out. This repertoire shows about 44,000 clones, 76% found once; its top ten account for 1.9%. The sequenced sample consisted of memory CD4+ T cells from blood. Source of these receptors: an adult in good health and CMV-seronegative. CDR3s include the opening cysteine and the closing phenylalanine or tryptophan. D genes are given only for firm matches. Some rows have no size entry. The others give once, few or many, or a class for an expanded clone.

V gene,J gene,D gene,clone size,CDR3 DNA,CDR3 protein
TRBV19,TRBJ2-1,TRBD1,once,TGTGCCAGTAGTGGGCGACAGGGGATCGGTTACAATGAGCAGTTCTTC,CASSGRQGIGYNEQFF
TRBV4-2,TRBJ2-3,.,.,TGTGCCAGCAGCCCGGGACTTATCTCAAACACAGATACGCAGTATTTT,CASSPGLISNTDTQYF
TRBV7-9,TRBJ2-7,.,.,TGTGCCAGCAGCTCGCTCGACGAGCAGTACTTC,CASSSLDEQYF
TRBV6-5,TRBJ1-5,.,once,TGTGCCAGCAGTAAAAATATGGATCAGCCCCAGCATTTT,CASSKNMDQPQHF
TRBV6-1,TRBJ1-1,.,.,TGTGCCAGCAGTGGGATTCCAGGTGTAACTGAAGCTTTCTTT,CASSGIPGVTEAFF
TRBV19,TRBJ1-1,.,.,TGTGCCAGTAGTATCGGGACACTGAACACTGAAGCTTTCTTT,CASSIGTLNTEAFF
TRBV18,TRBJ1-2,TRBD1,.,TGTGCCAGCTCACCGATGGGGACAGAGGGTGGCTACACCTTC,CASSPMGTEGGYTF
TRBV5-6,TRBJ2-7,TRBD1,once,TGTGCCAGCAGCCTGGGACAGCAGTTACCTTACGAGCAGTACTTC,CASSLGQQLPYEQYF
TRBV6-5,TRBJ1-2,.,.,TGTGCCAGCAGTTACTCGAAGGGGCAAGGCTACACCTTC,CASSYSKGQGYTF
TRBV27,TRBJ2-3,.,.,TGTGCCAGCAGTTTTATGAGGAGCACAGATACGCAGTATTTT,CASSFMRSTDTQYF
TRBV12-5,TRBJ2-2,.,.,TGTGCTAGTGGTTATGGGGAGCTGTTTTTT,CASGYGELFF
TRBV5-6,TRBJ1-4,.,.,TGTGCCAGCAGCTTGAGAGGGATTAATGAAAAACTGTTTTTT,CASSLRGINEKLFF